Each of the 30 T cell receptor beta chains below was sequenced from the same sample in a study of blood T cell repertoires in COVID-19. Profiled with immunoSEQ multiplex PCR; TCRdb holds only in-frame clones, not every one. The data show 150,000 or so clones, over 80% seen once. Specimen: PBMCs or T cells enriched from blood (not recorded which). The receptors originated from a woman aged 45 to 65 who had been exposed to COVID-19.

The genes are TRBV7-2 and TRBJ2-1; 9 nucleotides line up with TRBD2. The CDR3 consists of 15 residues. V lost 7 bases, J lost 6 bases, and 10 bases stayed unmatched. Per germline, CDR1 SGHTA and CDR2 FQGNSA. The DNA for the CDR3 is TGTGCCAGCACCCCGGATAGCGGGAGATTCAATGAGCAGTTCTTC. Encoded protein: CASTPDSGRFNEQFF.

This clone has more than one count but fewer than ten. The chain joins TRBV11-3 to TRBJ2-1, with D uncertain. There are 15 residues in the CDR3. V lost 1 base and J 2 bases, leaving 9 bases between the germline ends. Germline-derived CDR1 and CDR2 are SGHNT and YENEEA. Written as DNA, the CDR3 is TGTGCCAGCAGCTTAGCGGGTGCCCCCTACAATGAGCAGTTCTTC. Its translation is CASSLAGAPYNEQFF.

This rearrangement joins TRBV7-2 to TRBJ1-2, with 7 bases lining up with TRBD1. There are 16 residues in the CDR3. V shed 8 bases and J 2 bases; nucleotides not matched to a gene: 14. Per the germline V gene, CDR1 is SGHTA and CDR2 is FQGNSA. CDR3 region: CASGNRGRRQNYGYTF. The CDR3 coding sequence is TGTGCCAGCGGAAACAGGGGACGTAGGCAAAACTATGGCTACACCTTC.

This clone was detected only once. V gene TRBV27 combines with J gene TRBJ2-1; possible D gene TRBD2, 6 bases. The length of the CDR3 is 16 residues. The germline V gene encodes CDR1 MNHEY and CDR2 SMNVEV (reference sequence). Deletions cut 5 bases from V and 4 bases from J, with 18 bases between. CDR3 DNA: TGTGCCAGCAGTCCAAGGTGGGGACTGACATACAATGAGCAGTTCTTC. Protein product: CASSPRWGLTYNEQFF.

This chain links TRBV7-9 with TRBJ2-7; 14 nucleotides match TRBD2. Germline loops: CDR1 SEHNR, CDR2 FQNEAQ (reference sequence). Trimming took 3 bases from V and 2 from J; bases not matched to a gene: 6. This CDR3 comprises 17 residues. The CDR3 coding sequence is TGTGCCAGCAGCTTGGGGGGACTAGCGGGAGTTACCTACGAGCAGTACTTC. Its translation: CASSLGGLAGVTYEQYF. Supplemented by reference TRBV7-9 and TRBJ2-7, the full variable domain reads DTGVSQNPRHKITKRGQNVTFRCDPISEHNRLYWYRQTLGQGPEFLTYFQNEAQLEKSRLLSDRFSAERPKGSFSTLEIQRTEQGDSAMYLCASSLGGLAGVTYEQYFGPGTRLTVT.

The chain recombines TRBV6-2 or TRBV6-3 with TRBJ1-2; TRBD1 is a possible D gene (6 bases). Germline-derived CDR1 and CDR2 are MNHEY and SVGEGT. V was cut by 5 bases and J by 2 bases, with 9 bases left in between. This CDR3 region has 13 residues. CDR3 bases: TGTGCCAGCAGTGGAACAGGGAACTATGGCTACACCTTC. As protein: CASSGTGNYGYTF.

This rearrangement joins TRBV25-1 to TRBJ2-1, with D perhaps TRBD2 (6 bases). This CDR3 has 14 amino acids. The V gene lost 1 base and the J gene lost 8 bases, with 12 bases spanning the gap. Germline lookup yields CDR1 MGHDK and CDR2 SYGVNS. DNA for the CDR3: TGTGCCAGCAGTGAATCGGGAGAGTCCGATGAGCAGTTCTTC. The encoded protein is CASSESGESDEQFF.

The chain recombines TRBV4-3 with TRBJ2-7; D unclear. Germline CDR1 LGHNA, CDR2 YSLEER. Deletions cut 1 base from V and 3 bases from J, with 13 bases between. The CDR3 has 15 residues. This chain's CDR3 is CASSQGLGLSYEQYF. The CDR3 DNA is TGCGCCAGCAGCCAAGGATTGGGCTTGAGCTACGAGCAGTACTTC.

The V and J genes are TRBV6-5 and TRBJ1-1, with D tentatively TRBD1 (6 bases). The germline gives CDR1 MNHEY, CDR2 SVGAGI. Trimming left V 7 bases short and J 3 bases short, with 18 bases between. The CDR3 runs 15 residues. This CDR3 reads CASIPRGAGYTEAFF. DNA of the CDR3: TGTGCCAGCATACCCCGGGGGGCAGGGTACACTGAAGCTTTCTTT.

The J gene is TRBJ1-6, the V gene TRBV3-1 (or the pseudogene TRBV3-2), with D perhaps matching TRBD1 (6 bases). V lost 2 bases and J lost 6, with 8 bases in between. The germline gives CDR1 LGHDT, CDR2 YNNKEL (reference sequence). The CDR3 has 14 residues. CDR3 loop: CASSQRGGNSPLHF. The CDR3 DNA sequence: TGTGCCAGCAGCCAAAGGGGGGGTAATTCACCCCTCCACTTT.

The chain joins TRBV29-1 to TRBJ1-1; D unclear. The germline CDR1 and CDR2 sequences are SQVTM and ANQGSEA. V was clipped by 0 bases and J by 1 base, with 6 bases between them. CDR3 length: 13 amino acids. The CDR3 reads CSVEETQNTEAFF. The CDR3 nucleotides read TGCAGCGTTGAAGAAACACAGAACACTGAAGCTTTCTTT.

This clone has more than one count but fewer than ten. Other nucleotide sequences in the sample specify the same CDR3. V usage is TRBV4-3 and J usage is TRBJ1-4; D is possibly TRBD1 (5 bases). The germline V gene has CDR1 LGHNA and CDR2 YSLEER. V lost 0 bases and J lost 2, with 10 bases in between. This CDR3 region has 16 residues. The CDR3 region is CASSQDGGATNEKLFF. The DNA of the CDR3 is TGCGCCAGCAGCCAAGATGGCGGGGCGACTAATGAAAAACTGTTTTTT.

This clone was observed once. The gene calls are TRBV11-3 and TRBJ2-3, with 7 bases matching TRBD2. V lost 5 bases to trimming and J lost 10 bases; unmatched junction nucleotides: 9. The CDR3 is 13 amino acids. The germline V gene encodes CDR1 SGHNT and CDR2 YENEEA. The CDR3 here is CASSRLLGGPQYF. The CDR3 nucleotides are TGTGCCAGCAGCCGCCTTTTGGGAGGGCCGCAGTATTTT.

This chain uses TRBV4-3 with TRBJ2-1; D not resolved. The germline V gene has CDR1 LGHNA and CDR2 YSLEER. The CDR3 spans 14 residues. V lost 0 bases, J lost 9 bases, and 12 bases lay in between. The CDR3 loop is CASSQDLVRTEQFF. The CDR3 nucleotides are TGCGCCAGCAGCCAAGACCTAGTTCGTACTGAGCAGTTCTTC.

J is TRBJ2-7 and V is TRBV25-1; a possible D gene is TRBD1 (5 bases). V was clipped by 4 bases and J by 2 bases, with 15 bases between them. In germline, CDR1 is MGHDK, CDR2 SYGVNS. The CDR3 is 15 residues long. The chain's CDR3 is CASSGSLDSPYEQYF. The CDR3 DNA follows: TGTGCCAGCAGTGGAAGCCTCGACAGCCCCTACGAGCAGTACTTC.

The rearrangement joins TRBV3-1 (or the pseudogene TRBV3-2) to TRBJ1-1; 7 nucleotides agree with TRBD1. This CDR3 region has 15 residues. Germline assignment: CDR1 LGHDT and CDR2 YNNKEL (reference sequence). Trimming took 0 bases from V and 5 from J; bases not matched to a gene: 6. The CDR3: CASSQETGLGTEAFF. The CDR3, as DNA: TGTGCCAGCAGCCAAGAGACAGGGTTGGGGACTGAAGCTTTCTTT.

This clone came up a few times. The chain has TRBV6-5 and TRBJ2-1; 7 bases are a match to TRBD1. The CDR3 has 12 amino acids. V lost 5 bases, J lost 9 bases, and 4 bases stayed unmatched. Germline CDR1 reads MNHEY; CDR2 reads SVGAGI. CDR3 coding DNA: TGTGCCAGCAGTAATAACAGGGGTGAGCAGTTCTTC. This encodes CASSNNRGEQFF.

The CDR3 loop is CASSQSGTADSGYTF. CDR3 nucleotide sequence: TGTGCCAGCTCGCAAAGTGGGACAGCCGACTCCGGCTACACCTTC. V usage is TRBV18 and J usage is TRBJ1-2, with 7 bases that match TRBD1. This CDR3 is 15 amino acids long. V dropped 6 bases and J dropped 8; count of bases not matched to a gene: 15. CDR1 and CDR2 (germline): KGHSH, LQKENI.

The chain combines TRBV5-4 with TRBJ2-7; D is undetermined. CDR3 length: 12 amino acids. The germline V and J ends were trimmed by 5 bases and 6 bases, with 12 bases remaining between them. Per germline, CDR1 SGHNT and CDR2 YYREEE (reference sequence). This chain's CDR3 is CASSLQAGEQYF. As DNA, the CDR3 is TGTGCCAGCAGTCTTCAAGCAGGCGAGCAGTACTTC.

The genes are TRBV9 and TRBJ1-4, with no clear D. CDR3 length: 15 residues. CDR1 SGDLS and CDR2 YYNGEE come from the germline V gene. V shed 0 bases and J shed 8 bases, with 14 bases lying between them. The CDR3 coding sequence is TGTGCCAGCAGCGTAGTGGGAGGAGCAACAGAAAAACTGTTTTTT. Amino acids: CASSVVGGATEKLFF.

This rearrangement joins TRBV10-2 to TRBJ2-5; tentatively, D is TRBD2 (5 bases). Per the germline V gene, CDR1 is WSHSY and CDR2 is SAAADI. The CDR3 covers 11 residues. Trimming took 8 bases from V and 4 from J, leaving 8 bases between them. The CDR3 DNA is TGCGCCAGCGTTGCGGGAGAGACCCAGTACTTC. The encoded protein is CASVAGETQYF.

J is TRBJ2-2 and V is TRBV2; D might be TRBD2 (6 bases). Trimming took 0 bases from V and 2 from J, leaving 13 bases between them. The CDR3 has 17 amino acids. Germline loops: CDR1 SNHLY, CDR2 FYNNEI. The CDR3: CASSEAGPGTNTGELFF. CDR3 coding DNA: TGTGCCAGCAGTGAAGCGGGACCCGGGACTAACACCGGGGAGCTGTTTTTT.

The rearrangement links TRBV18 to TRBJ2-1; 10 nucleotides match TRBD1. The V gene end was trimmed by 4 bases and the J gene end by 7 bases; junction bases not matched to a gene: 4. Germline assignment: CDR1 KGHSH and CDR2 LQKENI. The CDR3 is 14 amino acids. The CDR3: CASSRTGGFNEQFF. The CDR3 DNA is TGTGCCAGCTCACGGACAGGGGGTTTTAATGAGCAGTTCTTC.

This clone was seen once. In DNA, the CDR3 is TGTGCCAGCAGTTCCCAGGGGCTTAATTCACCCCTCCACTTT. It is translated as CASSSQGLNSPLHF. The V gene is TRBV25-1, the J gene TRBJ1-6, with TRBD1 as a possible D gene (6 bases). V gave up 5 bases and J gave up 6 bases, with 11 bases separating them. The CDR3 covers 14 residues. The germline gives CDR1 MGHDK, CDR2 SYGVNS.

V is TRBV5-1 and J is TRBJ2-1, with 8 bases identical to TRBD1. V lost 7 bases, J lost 6 bases, and 12 bases stayed unmatched. CDR1 and CDR2 (germline): SGHRS, YFSETQ. This CDR3 region has 15 residues. The CDR3 spells CASGIAGGAGNEQFF. The CDR3 nucleotides are TGCGCCAGCGGGATAGCAGGGGGCGCCGGCAATGAGCAGTTCTTC.

The rearrangement joins TRBV16 to TRBJ2-7; D may be TRBD1 (6 bases). The CDR3 spans 14 residues. Per the germline V gene, CDR1 is KGHSY and CDR2 is FQNENV. Trimming took off 3 bases at V and 7 bases at J, with 16 bases between the two ends. The CDR3 protein is CASSHFDRSFEQYF. The CDR3 nucleotides read TGTGCCAGCAGCCACTTCGACAGGTCTTTTGAGCAGTACTTC.

The chain recombines TRBV6-5 with TRBJ2-7; 8 positions match TRBD2. Germline CDR1 MNHEY, CDR2 SVGAGI. The junction had 3 bases not matched to a gene; V was cut back by 0 bases and J by 2 bases. The CDR3 covers 15 residues. CDR3: CASSYSGGRTYEQYF. CDR3 nucleotides: TGTGCCAGCAGTTACTCGGGCGGGAGGACCTACGAGCAGTACTTC.

The rearrangement joins TRBV25-1 to TRBJ2-3; TRBD2 matches 7 bases. CDR3 length: 14 amino acids. CDR1 and CDR2 (germline): MGHDK, SYGVNS. Losses at the gene ends were 3 bases for V and 8 bases for J; bases not matched to a gene: 8. The DNA of the CDR3 is TGTGCCAGCAGTGAGAGACTAGCAGGGTTTACGCAGTATTTT. Protein: CASSERLAGFTQYF.

Only one count was recorded for this clone. This chain joins TRBV5-4 and TRBJ2-7; 12 nucleotides agree with TRBD2. From germline, CDR1 is SGHNT and CDR2 YYREEE (reference sequence). This CDR3 comprises 15 residues. With V trimmed by 4 bases and J by 3 bases, 5 bases remained unmatched. Here the CDR3 DNA reads TGTGCCAGCAGCACGACTAGCGGGAGTTACTACGAGCAGTACTTC. As protein: CASSTTSGSYYEQYF. The whole variable domain, filled in from reference TRBV5-4 and TRBJ2-7, reads ETGVTQSPTHLIKTRGQQVTLRCSSQSGHNTVSWYQQALGQGPQFIFQYYREEENGRGNFPPRFSGLQFPNYSSELNVNALELDDSALYLCASSTTSGSYYEQYFGPGTRLTVT.

The rearrangement uses TRBV12-3 or TRBV12-4 and TRBJ2-1, with D possibly being TRBD2 (7 bases). The V and J ends lost 7 bases and 6 bases respectively, with 13 bases between them. The CDR3 runs 13 residues. This chain's CDR3 is CASTLGGANEQFF. CDR3 coding DNA: TGTGCCAGCACCCTAGGGGGGGCCAATGAGCAGTTCTTC.